Below are 23 T cell receptor beta chains sequenced from a single sample in a study of cytomegalovirus exposure and HLA in healthy donors. Method: immunoSEQ multiplex PCR; TCRdb's copy keeps in-frame clones and lacks some. The sample includes 100,000 to 130,000 clones, about 85% of them seen just once. Material: PBMCs. Receptor source: a woman aged 18-30 years in good health and CMV-seronegative.

The rearrangement links TRBV29-1 to TRBJ2-2; D may be TRBD1 (6 bases). The CDR3 sequence is 11 residues long. Germline V CDR1 and CDR2: SQVTM, ANQGSEA. Trimming pared 5 bases from V and 12 bases from J, leaving 13 bases between. Here the CDR3 reads CSVISTGKLFF. The CDR3 DNA reads TGCAGCGTTATCAGCACAGGGAAGCTGTTTTTT.

This chain joins TRBV28 and TRBJ1-3; D is undetermined. The germline CDR1 and CDR2 sequences are MDHEN and SYDVKM. V dropped 4 bases and J dropped 4 bases, with 14 bases sitting between them. This CDR3 is 15 amino acids long. The CDR3 DNA reads as TGTGCCAGCAGTTCCCGGACGGCGGGAGGAAACACCATATATTTT. Translated, it gives CASSSRTAGGNTIYF.

This clone was picked up one time. J is TRBJ2-7 and V is TRBV10-3; TRBD1 agrees at 9 bases. V shed 7 bases, J shed 2 bases, and the junction held 9 bases outside the gene matches. This CDR3 region has 15 residues. Germline CDR1 and CDR2: ENHRY and SYGVKD. The CDR3 region is CAIKKTGTGPYEQYF. The CDR3 nucleotides are TGTGCCATCAAGAAAACCGGGACAGGGCCCTACGAGCAGTACTTC.

The chain recombines TRBV7-9 with TRBJ2-2; no clear D gene. CDR3 size: 12 residues. Trimming removed 3 bases at V and 7 bases at J, with 6 bases between. Germline CDR1 reads SEHNR; CDR2 reads FQNEAQ (reference sequence). In DNA, the CDR3 is TGTGCCAGCAGCTTTGTGAGCGGGGAGCTGTTTTTT. Protein product: CASSFVSGELFF.

This clone was recorded once. The rearrangement joins TRBV19 to TRBJ1-2; D not certain. The V end lost 5 bases, the J end lost 2 bases, and 9 bases lay between the germline ends. Germline CDR1 LNHDA, CDR2 SQIVND (reference sequence). The CDR3 consists of 13 residues. CDR3 sequence reads: CASSESGNYGYTF. The CDR3, as DNA: TGTGCCAGTAGTGAATCAGGCAACTATGGCTACACCTTC.

V usage is TRBV6-5 and J usage is TRBJ1-6; D gene ambiguous. The CDR3 is made up of 14 amino acids. V dropped 0 bases and J dropped 7 bases, with 7 bases sitting between them. The germline V gene encodes CDR1 MNHEY and CDR2 SVGAGI. The CDR3 sequence: CASSYSTGNSPLHF. CDR3 DNA: TGTGCCAGCAGTTACTCGACGGGGAATTCACCCCTCCACTTT.

CDR3 DNA sequence: TGTGCCAGCAGCGTCACACTTGGGACTAGCGGGGGGTTTGGAGATACGCAGTATTTT. Its protein product is CASSVTLGTSGGFGDTQYF. The chain carries TRBV9 and TRBJ2-3; 15 nucleotides align to TRBD2. Germline CDR1 reads SGDLS; CDR2 reads YYNGEE. There are 19 residues in the CDR3. The V gene end was trimmed by 2 bases and the J gene end by 5 bases; junction bases not matched to a gene: 12.

V and J are TRBV19 and TRBJ2-7; tentatively, D is TRBD1 (5 bases). In germline, CDR1 is LNHDA, CDR2 SQIVND (reference sequence). The CDR3 is 14 residues long. V was trimmed by 3 bases and J by 1 base, leaving 10 bases between them. The CDR3 coding sequence is TGTGCCAGTAGTATCGGGCAGGGTTCCTACGAGCAGTACTTC. Its protein is CASSIGQGSYEQYF.

The chain has TRBV4-1 and TRBJ1-3; D gene ambiguous. This CDR3 spans 14 amino acids. V was trimmed by 0 bases and J by 5 bases, leaving 8 bases between them. From germline, CDR1 is MGHRA and CDR2 YSYEKL. This CDR3 is CASSQDGGRNTIYF. CDR3 sequence (DNA): TGCGCCAGCAGCCAAGATGGAGGACGAAACACCATATATTTT.

This chain connects TRBV9 to TRBJ1-1, with 7 positions matching TRBD1. The germline V gene has CDR1 SGDLS and CDR2 YYNGEE. CDR3 length: 16 residues. V gave up 0 bases and J gave up 4 bases; unmatched junction bases: 9. The CDR3 sequence is CASSVEQGGAITEAFF. In DNA form, the CDR3 reads TGTGCCAGCAGCGTAGAGCAAGGGGGCGCGATCACTGAAGCTTTCTTT.

The chain employs TRBV27 and TRBJ1-2, with D possibly being TRBD1 (5 bases). CDR1 and CDR2 from the germline V gene are MNHEY and SMNVEV (reference sequence). The CDR3 sequence is 16 residues long. The V gene lost 1 base and the J gene lost 1 base, with 13 bases spanning the gap. In nucleotides, the CDR3 is TGTGCCAGCAGTTTATACGGGACTCCTGATAACTATGGCTACACCTTC. This codes for CASSLYGTPDNYGYTF.

The chain uses TRBV11-2 and TRBJ2-3; the match to TRBD2 covers 9 bases. The CDR3 covers 17 residues. The V and J ends lost 5 bases and 2 bases, in that order; junction bases with no gene match: 11. CDR1 is SGHAT and CDR2 is FQNNGV in the germline V gene. CDR3 DNA: TGTGCCAGCAGCCCAACGTGGGGCGGGGGGGCCACAGATACGCAGTATTTT. It is translated as CASSPTWGGGATDTQYF.

The chain carries TRBV6-6 and TRBJ1-1, with D perhaps TRBD1 (6 bases). The CDR3 length is 14 residues. Trimming removed 6 bases from V and 7 bases from J, with 18 bases in between. Germline lookup yields CDR1 MNHNY and CDR2 SVGAGI (reference sequence). The CDR3 sequence: CASSSHTGQIEAFF. As DNA, the CDR3 is TGTGCCAGCAGCTCACATACAGGGCAAATTGAAGCTTTCTTT.

The chain recombines TRBV11-2 with TRBJ2-5; 7 bases align to TRBD2. Germline-derived CDR1 and CDR2 are SGHAT and FQNNGV. CDR3 length: 19 amino acids. V lost 2 bases to trimming and J lost 2 bases; unmatched junction nucleotides: 17. The CDR3 sequence: CASSLTWEGAGLSQETQYF. The CDR3 DNA reads TGTGCCAGCAGCTTAACATGGGAGGGAGCGGGTTTATCTCAAGAGACCCAGTACTTC.

The V call is TRBV29-1, the J call TRBJ1-4; possible D gene TRBD1, 5 bases. The CDR3 totals 12 residues. The germline V and J ends were trimmed by 8 bases and 8 bases, with 15 bases remaining between them. Germline loops: CDR1 SQVTM, CDR2 ANQGSEA. In DNA, the CDR3 is TGCAGCTACACAGGTTTCGGCGAAAAACTGTTTTTT. It codes for CSYTGFGEKLFF.

This sequence joins TRBV6-5 and TRBJ1-1; D remains unclear. Germline V gene lookup returns CDR1 MNHEY and CDR2 SVGAGI. V lost 11 bases to trimming and J lost 7 bases, with 20 bases between them. This CDR3 spans 13 amino acids. This chain's CDR3 is CASYGGLTGEAFF. CDR3 coding DNA: TGTGCCTCCTACGGTGGACTCACGGGTGAAGCTTTCTTT.

The chain couples TRBV30 to TRBJ1-2; no clear D gene. The CDR3 extends over 11 amino acids. Between the trimmed V and J ends, which lost 4 bases and 8 bases, there was a span of 11 bases. Germline V gene lookup returns CDR1 GTSNPN and CDR2 SVGIG (reference sequence). Written as DNA, the CDR3 is TGTGCCTGGATCAGCGGAGGGGGCTACACCTTC. This gives the protein CAWISGGGYTF.

V and J are TRBV7-9 and TRBJ1-3; D remains unclear. Germline assignment: CDR1 SEHNR and CDR2 FQNEAQ (reference sequence). The CDR3 contains 13 residues. The V and J ends lost 5 bases and 0 bases respectively, with 5 bases between them. The CDR3 nucleotides are TGTGCCAGCAGCCCCGTCTCTGGAAACACCATATATTTT. Translating gives CASSPVSGNTIYF.

The chain recombines TRBV12-2 with TRBJ2-2; TRBD2 was called by the table and not checked on the DNA. TRBV12-2 corresponds to a pseudogene. This CDR3 has 16 residues. In DNA, the CDR3 is TGTGCAAGTCGCTTAACTGCTAGCGGGCAGACCGGGGAGCTGTTTTTT. This encodes CASRLTASGQTGELFF.

This clone was observed a handful of times. The chain combines TRBV6-5 with TRBJ2-2; 8 bases align to TRBD1. With 2 bases clipped from V and 7 bases from J, the junction kept 0 bases outside the gene matches. Germline CDR1 is MNHEY and CDR2 is SVGAGI. This CDR3 spans 13 amino acids. As DNA, the CDR3 is TGTGCCAGCAGTTACGGACAGGGCGGGGAGCTGTTTTTT. Its translation: CASSYGQGGELFF.

The V call is TRBV5-1, the J call TRBJ1-4; 7 nucleotides line up with TRBD1. This CDR3 is built from 14 residues. The V segment lost 4 bases and the J segment 5 bases; nucleotides outside the gene matches: 5. Germline values: CDR1 SGHRS, CDR2 YFSETQ. The CDR3 reads CASSPGTANEKLFF. In DNA, the CDR3 is TGCGCCAGCAGCCCGGGGACAGCGAATGAAAAACTGTTTTTT.

The chain employs TRBV19 and TRBJ1-5; D gene unclear. The V and J ends lost 1 base and 2 bases respectively, with 12 bases between them. Germline-derived CDR1 and CDR2 are LNHDA and SQIVND (reference sequence). This CDR3 has 16 amino acids. The CDR3 DNA sequence: TGTGCCAGTAGTATAGTAGGAGGGTTTCGCAATCAGCCCCAGCATTTT. Translating it yields CASSIVGGFRNQPQHF.

This clone has only one observation. This may be a read error: a much more frequent sequence differs by one nucleotide. At the DNA level, this CDR3 is encoded by other sequences in the same sample as well. The chain uses TRBV2 and TRBJ1-2; TRBD1 matches 7 bases. The V gene's germline CDR1 is SNHLY and CDR2 FYNNEI. CDR3 length equals 15 residues. Here the CDR3 reads CASSEAGGANYGYTF. CDR3 DNA: TGTGCCAGCAGTGAAGCAGGGGGCGCAAACTATGGTTACACCTTC.